The rows below give T cell receptor beta chains drawn from one sample of a study of lymphopenia after photon versus proton radiotherapy. Libraries were prepared by immunoSEQ multiplex PCR; TCRdb keeps only in-frame clonotypes and omits some of them. The sample carries roughly 45,000 clones, approximately 85% recorded once. This material consisted of peripheral blood, taken from a patient treated with photon-based radiotherapy. All receptors derive from a man aged 40-49 years with gastric cancer. CDR3s include the opening cysteine and the closing phenylalanine or tryptophan. D genes are given only for firm matches. The size field is filled for only some rows; it gives once, few, many or a size class.

>TRBD2|TRBJ2-7|TRBV6-6|.
CASSKLAGGEYEQYF
TGTGCCAGCAGTAAACTAGCGGGGGGCGAGTACGAGCAGTACTTC
>.|TRBJ2-7|TRBV11-2|.
CASSPGLYEQYF
TGTGCCAGCAGCCCCGGCCTTTACGAGCAGTACTTC
>.|TRBJ1-4|TRBV5-1|.
CASSPGATNEKLFF
TGCGCCAGCAGCCCGGGTGCAACTAATGAAAAACTGTTTTTT
>.|TRBJ1-3|TRBV29-1|.
CSVRWTSGNTIYF
TGCAGCGTCCGCTGGACTTCTGGAAACACCATATATTTT
>.|TRBJ1-6|TRBV5-5|.
CASSLATSSSPLHF
TGTGCCAGCAGCTTGGCGACGTCGTCCTCACCCCTCCACTTT
>TRBD1|TRBJ2-3|TRBV19|.
CASSGQGGSTDTQYF
TGTGCCAGTAGCGGACAGGGGGGTAGCACAGATACGCAGTATTTT
>TRBD1|TRBJ2-7|TRBV11-3|once
CASSSTGGEQYF
TGTGCCAGCAGCTCGACAGGGGGTGAGCAGTACTTC
>TRBD2|TRBJ2-3|TRBV5-1|.
CASSLGGAGTDTQYF
TGCGCCAGCAGCCTGGGAGGGGCCGGTACAGATACGCAGTATTTT
>.|TRBJ2-1|TRBV11-2|.
CASGVWEQFF
TGTGCCAGTGGGGTCTGGGAGCAGTTCTTC
>.|TRBJ1-1|TRBV7-3|.
CASSSASTGSTEAFF
TGTGCCAGCAGTTCCGCGTCGACAGGTTCCACTGAAGCTTTCTTT
>TRBD2|TRBJ2-2|TRBV19|.
CASAGTTAGELFF
TGTGCCAGCGCCGGGACTACTGCCGGGGAGCTGTTTTTT
>TRBD1|TRBJ1-2|TRBV10-3|.
CAISESRDREGHGYTF
TGTGCCATCAGTGAGTCGAGAGACAGGGAAGGTCATGGCTACACCTTC
>TRBD2|TRBJ2-1|TRBV4-3|once
CASSRASGGAQEQFF
TGCGCCAGCAGCCGGGCTAGCGGGGGGGCGCAAGAGCAGTTCTTC
>TRBD1|TRBJ2-2|TRBV19|.
CASSTGTGDTGELFF
TGTGCCAGTAGTACTGGGACAGGGGACACCGGGGAGCTGTTTTTT
>.|TRBJ1-1|TRBV6-5|.
CASSYSGAMNTEAFF
TGTGCCAGCAGTTACTCAGGAGCAATGAACACTGAAGCTTTCTTT
>.|TRBJ1-1|TRBV7-2|.
CASSLTSVPPNTEAFF
TGTGCCAGCAGCTTAACGTCCGTCCCACCGAACACTGAAGCTTTCTTT
>.|TRBJ1-1|TRBV7-8|.
CASSPRVEAEAFF
TGTGCCAGCAGCCCCAGGGTTGAGGCTGAAGCTTTCTTT
>.|TRBJ1-1|TRBV5-1|.
CASSFRTDLGAFF
TGCGCCAGCAGCTTTCGGACGGACCTGGGGGCTTTCTTT
>.|TRBJ2-2|TRBV5-6|few
CASSLSPNTGELFF
TGTGCCAGCAGCTTAAGTCCGAACACCGGGGAGCTGTTTTTT
>.|TRBJ1-2|TRBV7-2|.
CASSLAQGGDGYTF
TGTGCCAGCAGCTTAGCTCAGGGCGGGGATGGCTACACCTTC
>TRBD1|TRBJ1-4|TRBV15|.
CATSRGGGTGGGKLFF
TGTGCCACCAGCAGAGGGGGAGGGACAGGGGGCGGAAAACTGTTTTTT
>TRBD2|TRBJ2-5|TRBV7-8|.
CASSVTPSGQETQYF
TGTGCCAGCAGCGTAACCCCTAGCGGCCAAGAGACCCAGTACTTC
>.|TRBJ2-2|TRBV6-1|.
CASTPTNTGELFF
TGTGCCAGCACGCCGACTAACACCGGGGAGCTGTTTTTT
>TRBD2|TRBJ2-5|TRBV14|.
CASNLAGVETQYF
TGTGCCAGCAATCTAGCGGGGGTTGAGACCCAGTACTTC
>TRBD1|TRBJ2-6|TRBV5-1|.
CASSLDPGGYSGANVLTF
TGCGCCAGCAGCTTGGATCCAGGGGGCTATTCTGGGGCCAACGTCCTGACTTTC
>.|TRBJ2-7|TRBV18|.
CASSQKDSTYEQYF
TGTGCCAGCTCACAAAAGGACAGCACCTACGAGCAGTACTTC
>.|TRBJ2-1|TRBV6-6|.
CASSTKAGSSYNEQFF
TGTGCCAGCAGTACGAAAGCAGGGAGCTCCTACAATGAGCAGTTCTTC
>.|TRBJ1-3|TRBV11-1|.
CASSLDGNTIYF
TGTGCCAGCAGCCTCGATGGAAACACCATATATTTT
>.|TRBJ1-3|TRBV7-6|.
CASSPFAGRYSGNTIYF
TGTGCCAGCAGCCCCTTCGCCGGTCGTTACTCTGGAAACACCATATATTTT
>.|TRBJ2-7|TRBV20-1|.
CSARRGNEQYF
TGCAGTGCGCGACGGGGGAACGAGCAGTACTTC
>TRBD1|TRBJ1-6|TRBV10-3|.
CATSGTASSPLHF
TGTGCCACCTCCGGGACAGCAAGCTCACCCCTCCACTTT
>.|TRBJ2-4|TRBV7-9|.
CASSLGQGDIQYF
TGTGCCAGCAGCTTGGGCCAGGGAGACATTCAGTACTTC
>.|TRBJ2-1|TRBV19|.
CASSIIPDEEQFF
TGTGCCAGTAGTATCATTCCTGATGAAGAGCAGTTCTTC
>TRBD1|TRBJ1-2|TRBV5-1|.
CASSSRPRGGEFGYTF
TGCGCCAGCAGCTCCCGCCCTCGAGGGGGCGAGTTTGGCTACACCTTC
>.|TRBJ2-2|TRBV11-2|.
CASSFVGDTGELFF
TGTGCCAGCAGCTTCGTAGGGGACACCGGGGAGCTGTTTTTT